Presented here are 21 T cell receptor beta chains from one specimen sequenced in a study of shared clonotypes between healthy human individuals. Sequencing used immunoSEQ multiplex PCR; TCRdb keeps in-frame clones, though not all of them. The sample has a few million clones; just over 90% are singletons. Sequencing was carried out using naive CD4+ T cells from PBMCs. Subset reported: CD45RA+ positively selected. These TCRs come from a man aged 18 to 30 in good health. Some clones in this sample may be carry-over from other donors' samples.

V usage is TRBV7-3 and J usage is TRBJ1-1; TRBD1 aligns across 9 bases. The germline CDR1 and CDR2 sequences are SGHTA and FQGTGA. The CDR3 sequence is 14 residues long. V shed 4 bases and J 1 base; nucleotides not matched to a gene: 1. The CDR3 nucleotides read TGTGCCAGCAGCTCGGACAGGGGGAACACTGAAGCTTTCTTT. As protein: CASSSDRGNTEAFF.

This chain links TRBV6-5 with TRBJ2-7; either TRBD1 or TRBD2 may fit D (5 bases each). Germline CDR1 MNHEY, CDR2 SVGAGI. This CDR3 comprises 15 residues. Trimming left V 6 bases short and J 1 base short, with 16 bases between. The CDR3 nucleotides read TGTGCCAGCAGCGGGACCCACCTGGGGTCCTACGAGCAGTACTTC. Protein product: CASSGTHLGSYEQYF.

In this sample, this clone turned up once. The CDR3 sequence is CASSPGSLAGTEQYF. The CDR3 DNA sequence: TGTGCCAGCAGCCCTGGTAGCCTAGCGGGAACCGAGCAGTACTTC. The chain combines TRBV5-4 with TRBJ2-7; 9 nucleotides line up with TRBD2. The V gene end was trimmed by 4 bases and the J gene end by 6 bases; junction bases not matched to a gene: 11. The germline V gene encodes CDR1 SGHNT and CDR2 YYREEE (reference sequence). CDR3 size: 15 residues. Looking up the rest from reference TRBV5-4 and TRBJ2-7 gives the full variable domain: ETGVTQSPTHLIKTRGQQVTLRCSSQSGHNTVSWYQQALGQGPQFIFQYYREEENGRGNFPPRFSGLQFPNYSSELNVNALELDDSALYLCASSPGSLAGTEQYFGPGTRLTVT.

This clone was found once. The chain carries TRBV5-1 and TRBJ2-5; the D gene is possibly TRBD1 (6 bases). Germline-derived CDR1 and CDR2 are SGHRS and YFSETQ. V was trimmed by 0 bases and J by 4 bases, leaving 10 bases between them. CDR3 size: 14 residues. DNA of the CDR3: TGCGCCAGCAGCTTGGCTGAAGGGGGAGAGACCCAGTACTTC. Its translation: CASSLAEGGETQYF.

As DNA, the CDR3 is TGTGCCAGCAGCCTACCGACAGGTAATAACGAGCAGTACTTC. As protein: CASSLPTGNNEQYF. The chain has TRBV5-4 and TRBJ2-7; D is perhaps TRBD1 (6 bases). The CDR3 totals 14 residues. Germline loops: CDR1 SGHNT, CDR2 YYREEE (reference sequence). Between the trimmed V and J ends, which lost 4 bases and 5 bases, there was a span of 16 bases.

This chain joins TRBV6-1 and TRBJ1-4; D is unclear. Germline loops: CDR1 MNHNS, CDR2 SASEGT. CDR3 length: 14 amino acids. The germline V and J ends were trimmed by 4 bases and 1 base, with 7 bases remaining between them. CDR3 in amino acids: CASSGLRTNEKLFF. Written as DNA, the CDR3 is TGTGCCAGCAGTGGCCTAAGAACTAATGAAAAACTGTTTTTT.

As for this clone: The same CDR3 also results from other DNA sequences found in this sample. This rearrangement joins TRBV2 to TRBJ2-7; D unclear. V lost 3 bases and J 0 bases, leaving 9 bases between the germline ends. Germline V lookup: CDR1 SNHLY, CDR2 FYNNEI. This CDR3 comprises 14 residues. The DNA for the CDR3 is TGTGCCAGCAGTGATCAAGGGTCCTCCTACGAGCAGTACTTC. It yields the protein CASSDQGSSYEQYF.

This clone was seen only a few times. The gene calls are TRBV5-1 and TRBJ1-1; TRBD1 matches at 9 bases. The CDR3 is 16 amino acids. The germline V gene has CDR1 SGHRS and CDR2 YFSETQ. The V and J ends lost 4 bases and 0 bases, in that order; junction bases with no gene match: 7. Here the CDR3 reads CASSPRTGDMNTEAFF. CDR3 nucleotide sequence: TGCGCCAGCAGCCCTAGGACAGGGGACATGAACACTGAAGCTTTCTTT.

The genes are TRBV7-6 and TRBJ2-3, with D possibly being TRBD1 (7 bases). V was cut by 1 base and J by 8 bases, with 10 bases left in between. The CDR3 totals 13 residues. Germline CDR1 and CDR2: SGHVS and FNYEAQ. DNA of the CDR3: TGTGCCAGCAGCTTAGGACAGGGAGGTACGCAGTATTTT. It encodes CASSLGQGGTQYF.

The chain couples TRBV28 to TRBJ2-5, with a possible D match to TRBD2 (6 bases). The CDR3 runs to 17 residues. CDR1 is MDHEN, CDR2 SYDVKM, per germline. Trimming stripped 1 base from V and 3 bases from J, with 18 bases between. The CDR3, as DNA: TGTGCCAGCAGTTTATCTCTTCCGGCAGCGGGTGAAGAGACCCAGTACTTC. It specifies CASSLSLPAAGEETQYF. The full variable domain, rest sourced from reference TRBV28 and TRBJ2-5, is DVKVTQSSRYLVKRTGEKVFLECVQDMDHENMFWYRQDPGLGLRLIYFSYDVKMKEKGDIPEGYSVSREKKERFSLILESASTNQTSMYLCASSLSLPAAGEETQYFGPGTRLLVL.

This rearrangement joins TRBV21-1 to TRBJ2-7; the listed D gene, TRBD1, was not tested against the DNA. TRBV21-1 is recorded as a pseudogene. The CDR3 is made up of 15 amino acids. The CDR3 sequence: CASILPGGTAYEQYF. In nucleotides, the CDR3 is TGTGCCAGCATCCTACCAGGGGGAACGGCCTACGAGCAGTACTTC.

The genes are TRBV7-3 and TRBJ2-3; TRBD1 matches at 8 bases. This CDR3 has 15 amino acids. The junction had 4 bases not matched to a gene; V was cut back by 5 bases and J by 0 bases. Germline V CDR1 and CDR2: SGHTA, FQGTGA. The CDR3 loop reads CASSPDRVSTDTQYF. The DNA of the CDR3 is TGTGCCAGCAGCCCGGACAGGGTTAGCACAGATACGCAGTATTTT.

In its sample, this clone was seen once. This chain joins TRBV5-4 and TRBJ2-2; TRBD2 agrees at 8 bases. With 5 bases clipped from V and 5 bases from J, the junction kept 8 bases outside the gene matches. This CDR3 has 15 residues. Germline V gene sequence: CDR1 SGHNT, CDR2 YYREEE (reference sequence). CDR3 sequence: CASSSGTRGTGELFF. CDR3 bases: TGTGCCAGCAGTTCCGGGACTAGGGGAACCGGGGAGCTGTTTTTT.

The chain joins TRBV29-1 to TRBJ2-7; D may correspond to TRBD1 or TRBD2 (6 bases each). The CDR3 length is 13 residues. Germline V CDR1 and CDR2: SQVTM, ANQGSEA. V lost 7 bases, J lost 4 bases, and 17 bases lay in between. CDR3 amino acids: CSATIRGRYEQYF. The CDR3 DNA follows: TGCAGCGCCACCATTCGGGGGCGGTACGAGCAGTACTTC.

The rearrangement joins TRBV4-1 to TRBJ2-1, with D hard to call. The CDR3 is 13 amino acids. In germline, CDR1 is MGHRA, CDR2 YSYEKL. V lost 3 bases, J lost 3 bases, and 6 bases lay in between. The CDR3 is CASSHPNYNEQFF. The CDR3 DNA sequence: TGCGCCAGCAGCCATCCTAACTACAATGAGCAGTTCTTC.

The chain carries TRBV5-1 and TRBJ2-2; 10 positions match TRBD2. J was trimmed by 7 bases and V by 1 base; bases with no gene match: 10. Germline V gene lookup returns CDR1 SGHRS and CDR2 YFSETQ. The CDR3 runs to 17 residues. CDR3 protein: CASSLSPLAGSGGELFF. The CDR3 DNA is TGCGCCAGCAGCTTGTCCCCACTAGCGGGATCGGGCGGGGAGCTGTTTTTT.

In the case of this clone: The sample holds other DNA sequences that translate to the same CDR3. The chain joins TRBV2 to TRBJ2-7; D might be TRBD1 (6 bases). CDR1 and CDR2 from the germline V gene are SNHLY and FYNNEI. V dropped 5 bases and J dropped 4 bases, with 9 bases sitting between them. There are 12 residues in the CDR3. The CDR3 nucleotides read TGTGCCAGCAGTACAGGGTCTTACGAGCAGTACTTC. Amino acid sequence: CASSTGSYEQYF.

The J gene is TRBJ2-1, the V gene TRBV15, with D possibly matching TRBD1 (5 bases). Trimming took off 1 base at V and 9 bases at J, with 13 bases between the two ends. The germline gives CDR1 LNHNV, CDR2 YYDKDF (reference sequence). The length of the CDR3 is 14 residues. CDR3 nucleotide sequence: TGTGCCACCAGCAGAGTGGCCAGGGATTTTGAGCAGTTCTTC. It encodes CATSRVARDFEQFF.

A note on this clone: Other DNA sequences in this sample translate to the same CDR3. The rearrangement links TRBV5-1 to TRBJ1-3; D unresolved. This CDR3 is built from 14 residues. V lost 0 bases, J lost 2 bases, and 6 bases lay in between. Germline V gene lookup returns CDR1 SGHRS and CDR2 YFSETQ. The CDR3 DNA reads TGCGCCAGCAGCTTGGTCGGGCCTGGAAACACCATATATTTT. Residues: CASSLVGPGNTIYF.

The V and J genes are TRBV5-1 and TRBJ2-2, with no clear D. Germline lookup yields CDR1 SGHRS and CDR2 YFSETQ. V was cut by 4 bases and J by 0 bases, with 10 bases left in between. The CDR3 spans 15 residues. CDR3 protein: CASSGSFANTGELFF. CDR3 nucleotide sequence: TGCGCCAGCAGCGGCTCGTTCGCGAACACCGGGGAGCTGTTTTTT.

On this clone itself: An end of the junction differs from the germline gene, which may be a read error. V and J are TRBV15 and TRBJ2-3; the D gene is possibly TRBD2 (5 bases). Germline CDR1 and CDR2: LNHNV and YYDKDF (reference sequence). This CDR3 has 15 residues. The DNA for the CDR3 is TGTGCCACCAGCAGAGATCAGGCTAGCAGAGATACGCAGTATTTT. As protein: CATSRDQASRDTQYF.